Each of the 20 T cell receptor beta chains below was sequenced from the same sample in a study of long-term antiretroviral therapy in people with HIV. Version v3.0 of the immunoSEQ assay ran at survey level. Assay used: immunoSEQ multiplex PCR; TCRdb lists only in-frame clones, some missing. The sample yields tens of thousands of clones, over 75% seen once. The specimen comprised unsorted PBMCs, sampled 3 years after starting antiretroviral therapy. The receptors derive from a man aged 35 to 55 with HIV.

The rearrangement uses TRBV5-1 and TRBJ2-3; 10 bases are a match to TRBD1. CDR1 is SGHRS, CDR2 YFSETQ, per germline. V dropped 0 bases and J dropped 1; count of bases not matched to a gene: 8. The CDR3 totals 18 residues. The CDR3 reads CASSLGPLGTGGTDTQYF. CDR3 coding DNA: TGCGCCAGCAGCTTGGGTCCTTTAGGGACAGGGGGCACAGATACGCAGTATTTT.

The CDR3 bases are TGTGCCAGCAGCCCCCGGGACATCAATCAGCCCCAGCATTTT. It is translated as CASSPRDINQPQHF. The rearrangement links TRBV5-5 to TRBJ1-5; tentatively, D is TRBD1 (6 bases). The CDR3 sequence is 14 residues long. V lost 4 bases and J lost 3, with 11 bases in between. The germline CDR1 and CDR2 sequences are SGHKS and YYEKEE (reference sequence).

The chain employs TRBV5-1 and TRBJ2-1; 7 nucleotides agree with TRBD1. The germline CDR1 and CDR2 sequences are SGHRS and YFSETQ. The CDR3 is 18 amino acids. Losses at the gene ends were 0 bases for V and 1 base for J; bases not matched to a gene: 10. CDR3 sequence: CASSLDRKGAWSYNEQFF. CDR3 coding DNA: TGCGCCAGCAGCTTGGACCGGAAGGGGGCTTGGTCCTACAATGAGCAGTTCTTC.

V and J are TRBV4-1 and TRBJ2-2, with D maybe TRBD1 (5 bases). Germline loops: CDR1 MGHRA, CDR2 YSYEKL. The CDR3 loop spans 18 amino acids. V was trimmed by 0 bases and J by 4 bases, leaving 18 bases between them. The CDR3 DNA follows: TGCGCCAGCAGCCAAGAGACAATGGACATAGGCATCACCGGGGAGCTGTTTTTT. Protein product: CASSQETMDIGITGELFF.

V gene TRBV5-1 combines with J gene TRBJ1-2; D is perhaps TRBD1 (6 bases). From germline, CDR1 is SGHRS and CDR2 YFSETQ. The CDR3 length is 17 residues. The ends were cut back, 1 base at V and 4 bases at J, with 20 bases in the middle. The DNA of the CDR3 is TGCGCCAGCAGCTTGCAAGTGCCTACGGACAGAAGCTATGGCTACACCTTC. Protein: CASSLQVPTDRSYGYTF.

The rearrangement uses TRBV5-1 and TRBJ2-1; D is tentatively TRBD1 or TRBD2 (6 bases each). The CDR3 contains 18 residues. Germline CDR1 reads SGHRS; CDR2 reads YFSETQ. V was trimmed by 6 bases and J by 3 bases, leaving 25 bases between them. This CDR3 reads CASKIAWTRRGDYNEQFF. The CDR3 DNA follows: TGCGCCAGCAAAATTGCCTGGACGAGAAGGGGGGACTACAATGAGCAGTTCTTC.

This clone was seen a few times. The J gene is TRBJ1-1, the V gene TRBV5-1; 7 nucleotides match TRBD1. In germline, CDR1 is SGHRS, CDR2 YFSETQ. The CDR3 runs 17 residues. With 1 base clipped from V and 4 bases from J, the junction kept 13 bases outside the gene matches. The CDR3 bases are TGCGCCAGCAGCTTGTCAGAGACAGGGATAGGTGGCACTGAAGCTTTCTTT. Its translation is CASSLSETGIGGTEAFF. Full variable domain (missing parts from reference TRBV5-1 and TRBJ1-1): KAGVTQTPRYLIKTRGQQVTLSCSPISGHRSVSWYQQTPGQGLQFLFEYFSETQRNKGNFPGRFSGRQFSNSRSEMNVSTLELGDSALYLCASSLSETGIGGTEAFFGQGTRLTVV.

The rearrangement joins TRBV9 to TRBJ2-7; 9 bases are a match to TRBD1. This CDR3 is built from 16 residues. Trimming removed 4 bases from V and 6 bases from J; junction bases left unmatched: 14. Germline CDR1 SGDLS, CDR2 YYNGEE. CDR3 nucleotide sequence: TGTGCCAGCAGCTCGGGACAGGGAGTGTGGAATGGCGAGCAGTACTTC. Translating it yields CASSSGQGVWNGEQYF.

V gene TRBV2 combines with J gene TRBJ2-7, with 9 positions matching TRBD1. Looked up from germline, CDR1 is SNHLY and CDR2 is FYNNEI. V shed 8 bases and J 5 bases; nucleotides not matched to a gene: 7. The CDR3 length is 13 residues. CDR3 region: CASSGGTGHEQYF. For the CDR3, the DNA is TGTGCCAGCTCTGGGGGGACAGGGCACGAGCAGTACTTC.

This rearrangement joins TRBV6-5 to TRBJ2-7; 7 bases are a match to TRBD1. The CDR3 runs 15 residues. CDR1 is MNHEY and CDR2 is SVGAGI in the germline V gene. Unmatched junction bases numbered 7, after V lost 2 bases and J lost 3 bases. CDR3 amino acids: CASSYPRQGGYEQYF. Here the CDR3 DNA reads TGTGCCAGCAGTTACCCGAGACAGGGTGGCTACGAGCAGTACTTC.

The chain couples TRBV9 to TRBJ2-1; TRBD1 aligns across 7 bases. Germline CDR1 SGDLS, CDR2 YYNGEE. V shed 4 bases and J 7 bases; nucleotides not matched to a gene: 8. There are 14 residues in the CDR3. The CDR3 DNA sequence: TGTGCCAGCAGCCCGAACCCGACAGGGAATGAGCAGTTCTTC. It encodes CASSPNPTGNEQFF.

The V and J genes are TRBV9 and TRBJ1-1, with D possibly TRBD1 on 6 matching bases. Trimming cost V 0 bases and J 8 bases, with 11 bases left between them. Per the germline V gene, CDR1 is SGDLS and CDR2 is YYNGEE. The CDR3 spans 13 residues. CDR3: CASSVAGAGEAFF. CDR3 nucleotides: TGTGCCAGCAGCGTAGCAGGGGCGGGAGAAGCTTTCTTT.

This clone was recorded only once. This chain connects TRBV30 to TRBJ2-1; 8 bases are a match to TRBD2. Trimming at V came to 5 bases and at J to 7 bases, leaving 7 bases not matched to a gene. The CDR3 runs 13 residues. Per the germline V gene, CDR1 is GTSNPN and CDR2 is SVGIG (reference sequence). The CDR3 bases are TGTGCCTGGCTCGGGGGGGCTGTAAATGAGCAGTTCTTC. This sequence encodes CAWLGGAVNEQFF.

The chain recombines TRBV11-2 with TRBJ2-1; the match to TRBD2 covers 14 bases. This CDR3 spans 17 amino acids. CDR1 SGHAT and CDR2 FQNNGV come from the germline V gene. The V and J ends lost 5 bases and 6 bases, in that order; junction bases with no gene match: 9. The CDR3 region has the DNA TGTGCCAGCAGCCAGAAACCCGGACTAGCGGGGGGCAATGAGCAGTTCTTC. Translation: CASSQKPGLAGGNEQFF.

CDR3 region: CASSAGTGGYEQYF. As DNA, the CDR3 is TGTGCCAGTAGTGCCGGGACAGGGGGCTACGAGCAGTACTTC. The chain recombines TRBV19 with TRBJ2-7; 11 bases line up with TRBD1. The germline gives CDR1 LNHDA, CDR2 SQIVND (reference sequence). This CDR3 comprises 14 residues. Germline trimming cut 5 bases from V and 3 bases from J; bases unmatched to any gene: 3.

The CDR3 DNA reads as TGTGCCAGCAGTGTTCGGACAGAATCTACAGATACGCAGTATTTT. Residues: CASSVRTESTDTQYF. This chain uses TRBV6-1 with TRBJ2-3; D is possibly TRBD1 (6 bases). V gave up 4 bases and J gave up 3 bases, with 14 bases separating them. The CDR3 is made up of 15 amino acids. Germline V gene lookup returns CDR1 MNHNS and CDR2 SASEGT.

The chain is built from TRBV30 and TRBJ1-4; 7 bases are shared with TRBD1. Germline CDR1 reads GTSNPN; CDR2 reads SVGIG (reference sequence). With 3 bases clipped from V and 14 bases from J, the junction kept 18 bases outside the gene matches. The CDR3 runs 15 residues. The CDR3 protein is CAWSTGTVVMKQLFF. The CDR3 DNA is TGTGCCTGGAGCACTGGGACAGTTGTAATGAAACAGCTGTTTTTT.

A few counts support this clone. The chain is built from TRBV25-1 and TRBJ2-7; D uncertain. The CDR3 spans 12 residues. The germline V gene encodes CDR1 MGHDK and CDR2 SYGVNS. The V end lost 1 base, the J end lost 0 bases, and 1 base lay between the germline ends. The CDR3 sequence is CASSEFSYEQYF. The DNA for the CDR3 is TGTGCCAGCAGTGAATTCTCCTACGAGCAGTACTTC.

The chain joins TRBV11-3 to TRBJ2-7, with a possible D match to TRBD2 (5 bases). CDR3 length equals 15 residues. The V and J ends lost 8 bases and 0 bases respectively, with 17 bases between them. In germline, CDR1 is SGHNT, CDR2 YENEEA. Here the CDR3 reads CASSYGQRPSYEQYF. In DNA form, the CDR3 reads TGTGCCAGCTCATACGGGCAGCGGCCCTCCTACGAGCAGTACTTC.

The J gene is TRBJ1-6, the V gene TRBV4-1; D not resolved. Germline CDR1 and CDR2: MGHRA and YSYEKL. The CDR3 length is 15 residues. V was shortened by 1 base and J by 10 bases, with 14 bases between the two germline ends. As DNA, the CDR3 is TGCGCCAGCAGCCAAGGCACCCGATCGGTCTCACCCCTCCACTTT. Translation gives CASSQGTRSVSPLHF.